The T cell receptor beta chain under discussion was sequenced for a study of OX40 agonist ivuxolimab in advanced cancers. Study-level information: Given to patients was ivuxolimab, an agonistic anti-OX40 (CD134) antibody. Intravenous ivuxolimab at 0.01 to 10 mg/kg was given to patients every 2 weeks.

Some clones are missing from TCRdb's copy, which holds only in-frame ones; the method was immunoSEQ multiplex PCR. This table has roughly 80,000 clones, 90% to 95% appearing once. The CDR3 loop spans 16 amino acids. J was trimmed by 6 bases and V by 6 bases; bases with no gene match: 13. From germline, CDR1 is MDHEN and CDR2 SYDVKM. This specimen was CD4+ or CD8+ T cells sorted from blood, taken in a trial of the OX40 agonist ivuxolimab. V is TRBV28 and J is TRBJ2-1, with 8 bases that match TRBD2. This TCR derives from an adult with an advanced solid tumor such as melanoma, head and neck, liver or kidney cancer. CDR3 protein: CASSSRTSLNSNEQFF. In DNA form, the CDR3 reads TGTGCCAGCAGCTCCCGGACTAGCCTTAATTCCAATGAGCAGTTCTTC.